This T cell receptor beta chain derives from a study of shared clonotypes between healthy human individuals. This CDR3 region has 15 residues. The germline V gene has CDR1 MNHEY and CDR2 SMNVEV (reference sequence). V lost 3 bases to trimming and J lost 7 bases, with 15 bases between them. Assay: immunoSEQ multiplex PCR; the TCRdb copy retains only in-frame clones and omits some. In the table there are about 480,000 clones, 60% to 80% of which are singletons. This chain joins TRBV27 and TRBJ2-2; tentative D call: TRBD1 (5 bases). Sequences were obtained from PBMCs. The clonotype originates from a woman aged 40-49 years in good health. Some clones in this sample may be carry-over from other donors' samples. The CDR3 reads CASSFGQAGNGELFF. The DNA of the CDR3 is TGTGCCAGCAGTTTCGGCCAGGCAGGGAACGGGGAGCTGTTTTTT.